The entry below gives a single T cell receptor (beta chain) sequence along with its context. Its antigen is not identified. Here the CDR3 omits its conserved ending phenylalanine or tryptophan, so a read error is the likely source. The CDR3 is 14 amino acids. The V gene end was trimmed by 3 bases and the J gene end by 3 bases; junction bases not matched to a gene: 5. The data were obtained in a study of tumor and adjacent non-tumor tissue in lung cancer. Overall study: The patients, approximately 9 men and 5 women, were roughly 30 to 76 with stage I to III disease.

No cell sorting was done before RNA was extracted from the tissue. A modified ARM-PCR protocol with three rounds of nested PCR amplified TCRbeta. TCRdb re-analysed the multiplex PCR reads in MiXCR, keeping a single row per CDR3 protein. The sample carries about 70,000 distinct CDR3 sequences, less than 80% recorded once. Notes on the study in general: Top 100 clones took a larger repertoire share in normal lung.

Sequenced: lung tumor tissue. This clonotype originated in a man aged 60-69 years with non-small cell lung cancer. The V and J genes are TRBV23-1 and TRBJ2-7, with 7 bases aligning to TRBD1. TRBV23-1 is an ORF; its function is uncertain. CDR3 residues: CASSQWTGGYEQYS. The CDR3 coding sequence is TGCGCCAGCAGTCAGTGGACAGGAGGCTACGAGCAGTACTCA.